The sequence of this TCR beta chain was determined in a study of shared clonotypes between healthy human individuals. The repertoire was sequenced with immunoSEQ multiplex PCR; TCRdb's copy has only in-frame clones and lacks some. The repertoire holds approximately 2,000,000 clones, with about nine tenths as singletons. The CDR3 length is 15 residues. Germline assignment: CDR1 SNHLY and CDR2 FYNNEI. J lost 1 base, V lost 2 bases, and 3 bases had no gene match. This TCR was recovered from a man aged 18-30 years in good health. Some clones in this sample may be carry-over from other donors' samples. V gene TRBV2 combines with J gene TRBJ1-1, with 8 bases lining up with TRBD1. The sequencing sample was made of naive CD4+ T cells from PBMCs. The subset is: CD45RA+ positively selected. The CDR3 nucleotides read TGTGCCAGCAGTGAATACGGACAGGGGAACACTGAAGCTTTCTTT. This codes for CASSEYGQGNTEAFF.